What follows are 18 T cell receptor beta chains derived from one specimen sequenced in a study of cytomegalovirus exposure and HLA in healthy donors. With 60 Vbeta and 13 Jbeta primers, the PCR was carried out. The repertoire was sequenced with immunoSEQ multiplex PCR; TCRdb's copy has only in-frame clones and lacks some. This table has 60,000 to 90,000 clones, roughly 64% appearing once. The sample consisted of PBMCs. The receptors derive from a man aged 40-49 years in good health and CMV-seropositive.

This rearrangement joins TRBV28 to TRBJ2-4; possible D gene TRBD2, 5 bases. Per the germline V gene, CDR1 is MDHEN and CDR2 is SYDVKM. The CDR3 loop spans 16 amino acids. V was trimmed by 3 bases and J by 1 base, leaving 13 bases between them. CDR3 in amino acids: CASSLRALRAKNIQYF. CDR3 bases: TGTGCCAGCAGTTTGAGGGCGCTTAGGGCCAAAAACATTCAGTACTTC. Looking up the rest from reference TRBV28 and TRBJ2-4 gives the full variable domain: DVKVTQSSRYLVKRTGEKVFLECVQDMDHENMFWYRQDPGLGLRLIYFSYDVKMKEKGDIPEGYSVSREKKERFSLILESASTNQTSMYLCASSLRALRAKNIQYFGAGTRLSVL.

This clone is a singleton in its sample. This rearrangement joins TRBV4-3 to TRBJ2-7; TRBD2 aligns across 8 bases. V lost 0 bases to trimming and J lost 8 bases; unmatched junction nucleotides: 15. Germline loops: CDR1 LGHNA, CDR2 YSLEER. The CDR3 extends over 17 amino acids. CDR3 DNA: TGCGCCAGCAGCCAAGATGGGGCGGGGAGCGGGAGATACAAGCAGTACTTC. This sequence encodes CASSQDGAGSGRYKQYF.

The V and J genes are TRBV27 and TRBJ1-4; weak D call: TRBD1 (5 bases). The V gene lost 6 bases and the J gene lost 5 bases, with 16 bases spanning the gap. CDR1 and CDR2 (germline): MNHEY, SMNVEV (reference sequence). The CDR3 contains 15 residues. The CDR3 loop reads CASRTFLDKNEKLFF. In DNA form, the CDR3 reads TGTGCCAGCAGGACTTTCTTGGACAAGAATGAAAAACTGTTTTTT. Full variable domain (missing parts from reference TRBV27 and TRBJ1-4): EAQVTQNPRYLITVTGKKLTVTCSQNMNHEYMSWYRQDPGLGLRQIYYSMNVEVTDKGDVPEGYKVSRKEKRNFPLILESPSPNQTSLYFCASRTFLDKNEKLFFGSGTQLSVL.

This rearrangement joins TRBV19 to TRBJ2-2; D is ambiguous. Trimming pared 0 bases from V and 4 bases from J, leaving 15 bases between. The CDR3 has 17 amino acids. In germline, CDR1 is LNHDA, CDR2 SQIVND (reference sequence). Written as DNA, the CDR3 is TGTGCCAGTAGTATAGACGGCCCTAGACGGAGCACCGGGGAGCTGTTTTTT. This gives the protein CASSIDGPRRSTGELFF. Combining the CDR3 with reference TRBV19 and TRBJ2-2 gives the whole variable domain DGGITQSPKYLFRKEGQNVTLSCEQNLNHDAMYWYRQDPGQGLRLIYYSQIVNDFQKGDIAEGYSVSREKKESFPLTVTSAQKNPTAFYLCASSIDGPRRSTGELFFGEGSRLTVL.

This chain joins TRBV6-1 and TRBJ2-5; tentatively, D is TRBD1 (7 bases). CDR3 length equals 15 residues. Germline V lookup: CDR1 MNHNS, CDR2 SASEGT. Trimming left V 1 base short and J 5 bases short, with 14 bases between. CDR3 loop: CASSEGQGGRETQYF. CDR3 coding DNA: TGTGCCAGCAGTGAAGGCCAGGGGGGAAGGGAGACCCAGTACTTC.

This clone was seen more than once but under ten times. The chain employs TRBV6-5 and TRBJ2-7, with 9 positions matching TRBD1. The CDR3 spans 15 residues. With 7 bases clipped from V and 2 bases from J, the junction kept 9 bases outside the gene matches. Looked up from germline, CDR1 is MNHEY and CDR2 is SVGAGI. CDR3 sequence: CASIKQGAGTYEQYF. The CDR3 DNA reads TGTGCCAGCATTAAACAGGGGGCAGGGACCTACGAGCAGTACTTC.

The V gene is TRBV5-8, the J gene TRBJ2-1, with 11 nucleotides matching TRBD2. The CDR3 is 18 amino acids. The trim removed 5 bases at V and 2 bases at J, leaving 12 bases unmatched. The germline gives CDR1 SGHTS, CDR2 YDEGEE. CDR3: CASRLLGLAGGPYNEQFF. The CDR3 nucleotides read TGTGCCAGCAGACTACTCGGGCTAGCGGGGGGTCCCTACAATGAGCAGTTCTTC.

This sequence joins TRBV5-6 and TRBJ2-7; the D gene is possibly TRBD2 (6 bases). V was clipped by 4 bases and J by 5 bases, with 16 bases between them. The CDR3 is 14 residues long. Germline-derived CDR1 and CDR2 are SGHDT and YYEEEE. As DNA, the CDR3 is TGTGCCAGCAGCCTCCTCCGGGGGATCCACGAGCAGTACTTC. This gives the protein CASSLLRGIHEQYF.

The chain couples TRBV7-2 to TRBJ1-6; D gene unclear. Germline assignment: CDR1 SGHTA and CDR2 FQGNSA. The CDR3 sequence is 14 residues long. V lost 4 bases, J lost 6 bases, and 10 bases lay in between. This chain's CDR3 is CASSSTVFNSPLHF. As DNA, the CDR3 is TGTGCCAGCAGCTCGACTGTGTTTAATTCACCCCTCCACTTT.

The chain combines TRBV11-2 with TRBJ1-1, with D perhaps matching TRBD1 (5 bases). The CDR3 extends over 14 amino acids. Germline V lookup: CDR1 SGHAT, CDR2 FQNNGV. The V end lost 5 bases, the J end lost 5 bases, and 15 bases lay between the germline ends. The CDR3 spells CASSPSGRGTEAFF. The CDR3 DNA is TGTGCCAGCAGCCCCTCAGGTCGGGGGACTGAAGCTTTCTTT.

The CDR3 DNA sequence: TGTGCCAGCAGTGAAGCGCGGGAAGGTGAGCAGTTCTTC. Its translation: CASSEAREGEQFF. The V call is TRBV2, the J call TRBJ2-1, with D maybe TRBD2 (6 bases). Between the trimmed V and J ends, which lost 0 bases and 9 bases, there was a span of 9 bases. Germline CDR1 and CDR2: SNHLY and FYNNEI. This CDR3 contains 13 residues.

This clone was observed a few times. V is TRBV29-1 and J is TRBJ1-5; no reliable D call. The CDR3 has 12 residues. V shed 4 bases and J shed 5 bases, with 9 bases lying between them. CDR1 and CDR2 (germline): SQVTM, ANQGSEA. The CDR3 protein is CSVGAADQPQHF. Written as DNA, the CDR3 is TGCAGCGTTGGGGCAGCTGATCAGCCCCAGCATTTT.

This chain connects TRBV13 to TRBJ2-5; TRBD2 matches at 12 bases. The CDR3 contains 15 residues. Germline lookup yields CDR1 PRHDT and CDR2 FYEKMQ (reference sequence). J was trimmed by 7 bases and V by 5 bases; bases with no gene match: 8. The CDR3 DNA sequence: TGTGCCAGCAGCACTCGGACTAGCGGGGCCGGGACCCAGTACTTC. This sequence encodes CASSTRTSGAGTQYF.

As to this clone: This sample also contains other DNA sequences that code for the same CDR3. The chain carries TRBV6-5 and TRBJ1-1; the D gene is possibly TRBD1 (6 bases). CDR1 MNHEY and CDR2 SVGAGI come from the germline V gene. V gave up 5 bases and J gave up 5 bases, with 15 bases separating them. This CDR3 is built from 14 residues. The CDR3 spells CASSDRRTNTEAFF. CDR3 DNA sequence: TGTGCCAGCAGTGACAGGCGGACGAATACTGAAGCTTTCTTT.

This clone was observed a handful of times. The chain couples TRBV29-1 to TRBJ1-5, with 7 bases matching TRBD1. J gave up 1 base and V 7 bases, and 7 bases lay outside the gene matches. The germline V gene has CDR1 SQVTM and CDR2 ANQGSEA. The CDR3 covers 14 residues. The CDR3 region has the DNA TGCAGCGCCGGGGACAGAGGCAGCAATCAGCCCCAGCATTTT. Translation gives CSAGDRGSNQPQHF.

The chain is built from TRBV6-1 and TRBJ1-2, with D possibly matching TRBD1 (5 bases). Trimming took 6 bases from V and 1 from J, leaving 9 bases between them. The CDR3 is made up of 13 amino acids. CDR1 is MNHNS and CDR2 is SASEGT in the germline V gene. In DNA, the CDR3 is TGTGCCAGCAGACTTGACAGTAACTATGGCTACACCTTC. Encoded protein: CASRLDSNYGYTF.

The rearrangement links TRBV27 to TRBJ2-7; TRBD1 is a possible D gene (7 bases). The CDR3 runs 15 residues. Trimming removed 4 bases from V and 0 bases from J, with 13 bases in between. Per the germline V gene, CDR1 is MNHEY and CDR2 is SMNVEV (reference sequence). The CDR3: CASSSRQGGSYEQYF. The CDR3 DNA reads as TGTGCCAGCAGTTCACGACAGGGAGGCTCCTACGAGCAGTACTTC.

CDR3 sequence reads: CSAGGQGETQYF. Here the CDR3 DNA reads TGCAGTGCTGGTGGGCAGGGGGAGACCCAGTACTTC. The J gene is TRBJ2-5, the V gene TRBV29-1, with D perhaps TRBD1 (6 bases). Germline-derived CDR1 and CDR2 are SQVTM and ANQGSEA. The CDR3 has 12 amino acids. Full variable domain (rest looked up from reference TRBV29-1 and TRBJ2-5): SAVISQKPSRDICQRGTSLTIQCQVDSQVTMMFWYRQQPGQSLTLIATANQGSEATYESGFVIDKFPISRPNLTFSTLTVSNMSPEDSSIYLCSAGGQGETQYFGPGTRLLVL.